What follows are 6 T cell receptor beta chains derived from one specimen sequenced in a study of cytomegalovirus exposure and HLA in healthy donors. In the PCR, 60 Vbeta and 13 Jbeta primers were used. Sequencing was performed with immunoSEQ multiplex PCR; in TCRdb, only in-frame clones are kept and a portion is missing. The table includes approximately 160,000 clones, around 68% detected once. Sequencing input: PBMCs. The receptor set was obtained from a man aged 45-60 years in good health and CMV-seronegative.

This clone was observed once. This chain links TRBV5-1 with TRBJ1-1, with 12 bases fitting TRBD1. CDR1 SGHRS and CDR2 YFSETQ come from the germline V gene. This CDR3 contains 17 residues. V was clipped by 2 bases and J by 4 bases; unmatched bases: 9. The CDR3 reads CASSLTPGQGAGTEAFF. The CDR3 DNA reads TGCGCCAGCAGCTTAACCCCGGGACAGGGGGCGGGCACTGAAGCTTTCTTT.

CDR3 bases: TGTGCCAGCAGCTCCTTGGGGGGTCCCTATGGCTACACCTTC. Its translation: CASSSLGGPYGYTF. The chain recombines TRBV5-4 with TRBJ1-2; tentatively, D is TRBD1 (5 bases). Trimming removed 3 bases at V and 4 bases at J, with 13 bases between. This CDR3 has 14 amino acids. Looked up from germline, CDR1 is SGHNT and CDR2 is YYREEE (reference sequence). Full variable domain (missing parts from reference TRBV5-4 and TRBJ1-2): ETGVTQSPTHLIKTRGQQVTLRCSSQSGHNTVSWYQQALGQGPQFIFQYYREEENGRGNFPPRFSGLQFPNYSSELNVNALELDDSALYLCASSSLGGPYGYTFGSGTRLTVV.

The V gene is TRBV5-1, the J gene TRBJ2-1; TRBD2 agrees at 12 bases. V lost 2 bases to trimming and J lost 10 bases; unmatched junction nucleotides: 7. Looked up from germline, CDR1 is SGHRS and CDR2 is YFSETQ. CDR3 length: 15 amino acids. The CDR3 DNA is TGCGCCAGCAGCTTAAGGACTAGCGGGGAGGGAGAGCAGTTCTTC. Translated, it gives CASSLRTSGEGEQFF.

The J gene is TRBJ2-1, the V gene TRBV9, with 8 bases matching TRBD1. V gave up 0 bases and J gave up 4 bases; unmatched junction bases: 6. CDR1 and CDR2 from the germline V gene are SGDLS and YYNGEE. This CDR3 has 16 amino acids. CDR3 region: CASSVAMRQGYNEQFF. The CDR3 DNA reads TGTGCCAGCAGCGTAGCCATGAGACAGGGGTACAATGAGCAGTTCTTC.

Note on this clone: Relative to the germline gene, one junction end is altered; a read error may explain this. The rearrangement links TRBV7-9 to TRBJ2-5; the match to TRBD2 covers 12 bases. The V gene's germline CDR1 is SEHNR and CDR2 FQNEAQ (reference sequence). The CDR3 spans 16 residues. The CDR3 nucleotides read TGTGCCAGCAGCCCCGGGACTAGCGGGCACCAAAAGACCCAGTACTTC. This translates into CASSPGTSGHQKTQYF.

V is TRBV14 and J is TRBJ1-1; D gene unclear. Germline V lookup: CDR1 SGHDN, CDR2 FVKESK. V was shortened by 2 bases and J by 0 bases, with 7 bases between the two germline ends. This CDR3 is 14 amino acids long. CDR3 amino acids: CASSQSHMNTEAFF. The CDR3 DNA follows: TGTGCCAGCAGCCAAAGTCACATGAACACTGAAGCTTTCTTT.